The 10 T cell receptor beta chains given below trace back to one sample, sequenced in a study of T cell responses to AZD1222 COVID-19 vaccine. The protocol was immunoSEQ multiplex PCR, while the TCRdb copy is restricted to in-frame clones and leaves out a portion. This repertoire shows some 140,000 clones, around 84% found once; its top ten account for about 4%. The sample in question was peripheral blood, obtained on day 0 of AZD1222 vaccination. All receptors come from an adult in good health.

The gene calls are TRBV27 and TRBJ2-2; 8 nucleotides align to TRBD2. The trim removed 5 bases at V and 1 base at J, leaving 6 bases unmatched. The germline V gene has CDR1 MNHEY and CDR2 SMNVEV (reference sequence). The CDR3 has 16 amino acids. CDR3 nucleotides: TGTGCCAGCAGTCCAACCGGGGGGGTGAACACCGGGGAGCTGTTTTTT. Translating it yields CASSPTGGVNTGELFF.

Only a few counts were recorded for this clone. V is TRBV4-2 and J is TRBJ1-2, with a possible D match to TRBD1 (6 bases). The CDR3 is made up of 15 amino acids. Per germline, CDR1 LGHNA and CDR2 YNFKEQ. Trimming cost V 1 base and J 0 bases, with 9 bases left between them. For the CDR3, the DNA is TGTGCCAGCAGCCAAGGGACAGAGACTAACTATGGCTACACCTTC. Its translation is CASSQGTETNYGYTF.

The V call is TRBV7-6, the J call TRBJ1-1; no firm D call. This CDR3 region has 15 residues. The V gene lost 3 bases and the J gene lost 6 bases, with 17 bases spanning the gap. The V gene's germline CDR1 is SGHVS and CDR2 FNYEAQ. The DNA for the CDR3 is TGTGCCAGCAGCTTCGCTTCAAACCTCCCCTCTGAAGCTTTCTTT. Translated: CASSFASNLPSEAFF.

With regard to this clone: An end of the junction does not agree with germline; a read error may underlie this. The gene calls are TRBV20-1 and TRBJ1-2, with a possible D match to TRBD1 (5 bases). The CDR3 is made up of 11 amino acids. From germline, CDR1 is DFQATT and CDR2 SNEGSKA (reference sequence). This CDR3 reads CSAYTGGAVAF. The CDR3 DNA follows: TGCAGTGCGTATACCGGCGGGGCCGTCGCCTTC.

The V and J genes are TRBV19 and TRBJ1-1; 8 bases are shared with TRBD1. The CDR3 loop spans 14 amino acids. Germline CDR1 reads LNHDA; CDR2 reads SQIVND (reference sequence). V shed 5 bases and J 1 base; nucleotides not matched to a gene: 3. CDR3 loop: CASSRDRRNTEAFF. DNA of the CDR3: TGTGCCAGTAGTCGGGACAGGAGGAACACTGAAGCTTTCTTT.

The V gene is TRBV5-8, the J gene TRBJ2-1; 10 bases line up with TRBD1. Per the germline V gene, CDR1 is SGHTS and CDR2 is YDEGEE. The CDR3 has 16 amino acids. V shed 5 bases, J shed 4 bases, and the junction held 9 bases outside the gene matches. CDR3 sequence: CASRLDRGIPYNEQFF. The CDR3 DNA sequence: TGTGCCAGCAGGCTGGACAGGGGGATTCCTTACAATGAGCAGTTCTTC.

This sequence joins TRBV7-9 and TRBJ2-3; D is possibly TRBD2 (5 bases). The CDR3 spans 16 residues. V was trimmed by 5 bases and J by 4 bases, leaving 19 bases between them. CDR1 and CDR2 from the germline V gene are SEHNR and FQNEAQ (reference sequence). The CDR3 sequence is CASSPRTQLEPDTQYF. The CDR3 DNA follows: TGTGCCAGCAGCCCCCGGACTCAGCTAGAACCAGATACGCAGTATTTT.

The chain has TRBV3-1 (or the pseudogene TRBV3-2) and TRBJ2-6; 7 nucleotides line up with TRBD1. The CDR3 loop spans 15 amino acids. The junction had 6 bases not matched to a gene; V was cut back by 4 bases and J by 6 bases. From germline, CDR1 is LGHDT and CDR2 YNNKEL (reference sequence). CDR3 nucleotide sequence: TGTGCCAGCAGCCCGGGACAGCGCGTGGCCAACGTCCTGACTTTC. Translation gives CASSPGQRVANVLTF.

This chain links TRBV5-1 with TRBJ1-2, with 9 bases lining up with TRBD1. The V gene end was trimmed by 4 bases and the J gene end by 4 bases; junction bases not matched to a gene: 8. This CDR3 region has 15 residues. Germline assignment: CDR1 SGHRS and CDR2 YFSETQ. The CDR3 reads CASSEQGAGSYGYTF. DNA for the CDR3: TGCGCCAGCAGCGAACAGGGGGCCGGTAGCTATGGCTACACCTTC.

V is TRBV24-1 and J is TRBJ2-1; 10 positions agree with TRBD1. The CDR3 length is 16 residues. Germline-derived CDR1 and CDR2 are KGHDR and SFDVKD. Trimming at V came to 4 bases and at J to 0 bases, leaving 2 bases not matched to a gene. The CDR3 loop is CATSDRTGGSYNEQFF. DNA of the CDR3: TGTGCCACCAGTGACCGGACAGGGGGCTCCTACAATGAGCAGTTCTTC.